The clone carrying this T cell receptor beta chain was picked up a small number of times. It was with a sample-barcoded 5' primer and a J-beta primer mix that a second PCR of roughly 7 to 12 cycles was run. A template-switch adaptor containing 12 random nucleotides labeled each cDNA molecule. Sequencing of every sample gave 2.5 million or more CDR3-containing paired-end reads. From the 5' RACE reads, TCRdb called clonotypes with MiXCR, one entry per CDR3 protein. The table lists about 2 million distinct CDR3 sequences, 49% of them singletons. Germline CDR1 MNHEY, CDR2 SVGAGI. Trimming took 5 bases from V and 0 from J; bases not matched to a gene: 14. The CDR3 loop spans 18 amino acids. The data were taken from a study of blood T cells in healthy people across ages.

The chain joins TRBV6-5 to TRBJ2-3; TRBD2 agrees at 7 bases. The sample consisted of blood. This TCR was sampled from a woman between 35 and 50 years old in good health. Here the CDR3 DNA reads TGTGCCAGCAGTCTACAAACGGGGGGAGGGACTAGCACAGATACGCAGTATTTT. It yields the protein CASSLQTGGGTSTDTQYF.